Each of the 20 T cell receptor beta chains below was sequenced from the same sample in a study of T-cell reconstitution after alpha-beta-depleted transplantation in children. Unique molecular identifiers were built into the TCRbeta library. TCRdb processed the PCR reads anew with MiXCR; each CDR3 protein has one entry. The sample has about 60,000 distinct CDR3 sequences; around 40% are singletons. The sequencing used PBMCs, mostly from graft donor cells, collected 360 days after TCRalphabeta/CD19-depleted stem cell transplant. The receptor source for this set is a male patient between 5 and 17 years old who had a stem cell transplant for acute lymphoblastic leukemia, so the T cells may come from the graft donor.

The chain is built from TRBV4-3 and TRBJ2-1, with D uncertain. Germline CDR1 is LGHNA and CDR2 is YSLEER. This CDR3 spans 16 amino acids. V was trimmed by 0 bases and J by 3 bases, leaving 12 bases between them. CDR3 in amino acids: CASSQDTAGHYNEQFF. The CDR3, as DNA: TGCGCCAGCAGCCAAGATACGGCAGGTCACTACAATGAGCAGTTCTTC.

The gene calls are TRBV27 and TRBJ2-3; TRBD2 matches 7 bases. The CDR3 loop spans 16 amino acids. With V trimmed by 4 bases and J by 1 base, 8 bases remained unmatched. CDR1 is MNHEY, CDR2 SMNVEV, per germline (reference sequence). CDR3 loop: CASSSRGGSGTDTQYF. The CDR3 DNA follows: TGTGCCAGCAGTTCCCGTGGCGGGAGTGGCACAGATACGCAGTATTTT.

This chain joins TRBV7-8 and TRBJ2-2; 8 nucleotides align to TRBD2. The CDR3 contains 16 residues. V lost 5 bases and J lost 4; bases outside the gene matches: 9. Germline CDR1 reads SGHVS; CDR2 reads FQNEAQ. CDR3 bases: TGTGCCAGCAGCACCAGCCTAGCGGGTTCCACCGGGGAGCTGTTTTTT. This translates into CASSTSLAGSTGELFF.

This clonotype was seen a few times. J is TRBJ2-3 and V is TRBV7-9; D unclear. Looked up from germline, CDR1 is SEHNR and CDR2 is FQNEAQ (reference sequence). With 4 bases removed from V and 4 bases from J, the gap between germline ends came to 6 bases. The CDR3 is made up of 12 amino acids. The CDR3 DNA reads TGTGCCAGCAGCTCCCTTTCAGATACGCAGTATTTT. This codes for CASSSLSDTQYF.

CDR3 protein: CASSRPDRATEAFF. As DNA, the CDR3 is TGCGCCAGCAGTCGCCCGGACAGGGCCACTGAAGCTTTCTTT. The J gene is TRBJ1-1, the V gene TRBV5-1; TRBD1 agrees at 8 bases. J lost 4 bases, V lost 5 bases, and 7 bases had no gene match. There are 14 residues in the CDR3. Looked up from germline, CDR1 is SGHRS and CDR2 is YFSETQ.

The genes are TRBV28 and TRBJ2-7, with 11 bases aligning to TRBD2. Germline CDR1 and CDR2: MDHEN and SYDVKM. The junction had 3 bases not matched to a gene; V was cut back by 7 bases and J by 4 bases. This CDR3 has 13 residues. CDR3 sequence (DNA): TGTGCCAGCATACTAGCGGGAGCGTACGAGCAGTACTTC. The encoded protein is CASILAGAYEQYF.

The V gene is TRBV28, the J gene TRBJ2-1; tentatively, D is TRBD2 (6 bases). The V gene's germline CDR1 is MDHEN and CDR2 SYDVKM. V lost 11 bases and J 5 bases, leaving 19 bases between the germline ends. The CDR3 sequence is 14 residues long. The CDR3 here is CAGKSGEVDNEQFF. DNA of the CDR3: TGTGCCGGCAAGTCGGGAGAGGTAGACAATGAGCAGTTCTTC.

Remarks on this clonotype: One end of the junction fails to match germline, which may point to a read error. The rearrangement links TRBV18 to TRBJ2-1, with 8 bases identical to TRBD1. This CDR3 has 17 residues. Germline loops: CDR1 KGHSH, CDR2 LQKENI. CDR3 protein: CASSPYTGGSSYNEKFF. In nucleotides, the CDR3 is TGTGCCAGCTCACCCTATACAGGGGGGAGCTCCTACAATGAGAAGTTCTTC.

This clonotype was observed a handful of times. The CDR3 region has the DNA TGCAGCGTTGGGGATACGCAGTATTTT. Encoded protein: CSVGDTQYF. The V call is TRBV29-1, the J call TRBJ2-3; D unresolved. The CDR3 is made up of 9 amino acids. Germline values: CDR1 SQVTM, CDR2 ANQGSEA. The V end lost 4 bases, the J end lost 6 bases, and 2 bases lay between the germline ends.

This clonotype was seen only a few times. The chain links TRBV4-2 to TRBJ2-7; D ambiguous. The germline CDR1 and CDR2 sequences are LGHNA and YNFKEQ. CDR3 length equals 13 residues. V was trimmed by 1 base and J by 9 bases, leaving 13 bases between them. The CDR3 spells CASSQAPLTGQYF. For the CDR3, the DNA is TGTGCCAGCAGCCAAGCTCCTTTGACGGGGCAGTACTTC.

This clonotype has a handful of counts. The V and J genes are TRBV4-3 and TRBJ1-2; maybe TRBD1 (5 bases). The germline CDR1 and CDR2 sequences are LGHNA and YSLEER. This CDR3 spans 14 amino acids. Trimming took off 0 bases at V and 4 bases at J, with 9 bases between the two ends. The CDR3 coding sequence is TGCGCCAGCAGCCAAGATGGGGGGACCTATGGCTACACCTTC. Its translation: CASSQDGGTYGYTF.

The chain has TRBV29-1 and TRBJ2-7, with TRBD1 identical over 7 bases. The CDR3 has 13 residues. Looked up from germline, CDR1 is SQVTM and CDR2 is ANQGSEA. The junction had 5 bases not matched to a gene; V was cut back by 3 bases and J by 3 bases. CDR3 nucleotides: TGCAGCGTTGAGGAACAGGGGAGCTACGAGCAGTACTTC. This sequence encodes CSVEEQGSYEQYF.

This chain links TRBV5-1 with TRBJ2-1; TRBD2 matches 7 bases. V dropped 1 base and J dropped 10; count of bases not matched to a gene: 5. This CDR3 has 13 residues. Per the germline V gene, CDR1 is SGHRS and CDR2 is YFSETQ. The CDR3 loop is CASSLTSVREQFF. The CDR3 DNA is TGCGCCAGCAGCTTGACTAGCGTTCGGGAGCAGTTCTTC.

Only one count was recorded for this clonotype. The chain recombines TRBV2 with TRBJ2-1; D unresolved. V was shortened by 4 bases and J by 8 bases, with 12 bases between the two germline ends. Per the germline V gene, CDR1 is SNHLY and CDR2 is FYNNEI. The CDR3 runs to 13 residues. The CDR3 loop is CASSGLRHHEQFF. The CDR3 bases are TGTGCCAGCAGTGGACTGAGACATCATGAGCAGTTCTTC.

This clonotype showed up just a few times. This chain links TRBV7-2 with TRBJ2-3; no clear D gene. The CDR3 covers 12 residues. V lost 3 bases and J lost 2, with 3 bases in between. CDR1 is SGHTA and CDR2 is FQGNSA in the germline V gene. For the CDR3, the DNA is TGTGCCAGCAGCTTTTACACAGATACGCAGTATTTT. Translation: CASSFYTDTQYF.

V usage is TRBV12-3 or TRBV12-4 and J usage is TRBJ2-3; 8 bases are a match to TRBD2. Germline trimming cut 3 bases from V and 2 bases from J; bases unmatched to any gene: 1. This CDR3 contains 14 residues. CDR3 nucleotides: TGTGCCAGCAGTTTTAGCGGGAACACAGATACGCAGTATTTT. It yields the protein CASSFSGNTDTQYF.

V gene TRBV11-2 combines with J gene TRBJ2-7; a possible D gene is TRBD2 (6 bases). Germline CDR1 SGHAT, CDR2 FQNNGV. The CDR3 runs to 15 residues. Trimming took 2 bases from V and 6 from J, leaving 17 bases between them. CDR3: CASSLIGDSGTEQYF. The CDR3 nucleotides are TGTGCCAGCAGCTTAATTGGGGACTCTGGAACCGAGCAGTACTTC. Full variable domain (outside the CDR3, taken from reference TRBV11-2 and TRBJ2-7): EAGVAQSPRYKIIEKRQSVAFWCNPISGHATLYWYQQILGQGPKLLIQFQNNGVVDDSQLPKDRFSAERLKGVDSTLKIQPAKLEDSAVYLCASSLIGDSGTEQYFGPGTRLTVT.

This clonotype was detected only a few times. The CDR3 nucleotides read TGCAGTGCTAGATCTCCAGGGTGGTTTGGCTACACCTTC. It is translated as CSARSPGWFGYTF. The rearrangement joins TRBV20-1 to TRBJ1-2; tentative D call: TRBD1 (5 bases). This CDR3 has 13 amino acids. V was trimmed by 2 bases and J by 7 bases, leaving 14 bases between them. The V gene's germline CDR1 is DFQATT and CDR2 SNEGSKA (reference sequence).

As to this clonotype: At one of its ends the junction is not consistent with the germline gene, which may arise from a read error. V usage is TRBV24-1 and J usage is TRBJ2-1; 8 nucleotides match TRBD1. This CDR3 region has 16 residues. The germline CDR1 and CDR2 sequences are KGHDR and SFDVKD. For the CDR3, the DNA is TGTGCCACCAGTGATTTTCCCGGACAGGGCTACAATGAGCAGCTCTTC. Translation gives CATSDFPGQGYNEQLF.

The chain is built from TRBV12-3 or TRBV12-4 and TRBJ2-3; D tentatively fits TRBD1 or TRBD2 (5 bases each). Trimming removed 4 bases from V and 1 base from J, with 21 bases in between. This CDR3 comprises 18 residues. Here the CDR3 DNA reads TGTGCCAGCAGTTCCCCGGGACCCCAATTGGGACGCACAGATACGCAGTATTTT. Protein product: CASSSPGPQLGRTDTQYF.